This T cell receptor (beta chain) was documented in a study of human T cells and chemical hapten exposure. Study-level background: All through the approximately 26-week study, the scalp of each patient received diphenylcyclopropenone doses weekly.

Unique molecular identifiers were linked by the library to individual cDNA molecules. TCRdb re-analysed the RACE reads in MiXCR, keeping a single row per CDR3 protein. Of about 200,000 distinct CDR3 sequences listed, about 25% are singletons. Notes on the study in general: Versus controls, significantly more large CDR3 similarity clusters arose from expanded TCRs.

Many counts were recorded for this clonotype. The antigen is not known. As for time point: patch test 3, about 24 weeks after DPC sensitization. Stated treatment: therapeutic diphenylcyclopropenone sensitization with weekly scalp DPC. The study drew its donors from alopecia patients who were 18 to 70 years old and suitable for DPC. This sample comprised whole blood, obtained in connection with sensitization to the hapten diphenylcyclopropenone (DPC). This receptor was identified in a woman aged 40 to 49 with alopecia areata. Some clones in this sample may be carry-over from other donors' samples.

CDR3 in DNA: TGTGCCAGCAGTTTGACTGGGGCCAACGTCCTGACTTTC. Amino acids: CASSLTGANVLTF. The rearrangement uses TRBV28 and TRBJ2-6; no clear D. V was shortened by 3 bases and J by 2 bases, with 2 bases between the two germline ends. The CDR3 is made up of 13 amino acids. The germline gives CDR1 MDHEN, CDR2 SYDVKM.